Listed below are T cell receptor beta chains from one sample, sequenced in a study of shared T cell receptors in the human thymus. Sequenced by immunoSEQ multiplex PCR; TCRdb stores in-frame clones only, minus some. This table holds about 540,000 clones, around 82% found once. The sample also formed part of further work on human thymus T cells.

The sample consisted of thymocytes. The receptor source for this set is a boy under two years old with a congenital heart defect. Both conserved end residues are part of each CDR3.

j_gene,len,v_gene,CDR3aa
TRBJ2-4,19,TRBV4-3,CASSQEASGSFTLPNIQYF
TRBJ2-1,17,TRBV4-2,CASSQDGAGRSGNEQFF
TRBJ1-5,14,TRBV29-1,CSVEVEGAGQPQHF
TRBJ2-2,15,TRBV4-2,CASSQALSDTGELFF
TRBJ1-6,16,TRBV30,CAWHPGRGTYNSPLHF
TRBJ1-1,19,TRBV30,CAWTTGGQARRPIRTEAFF
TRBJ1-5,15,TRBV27,CASSGRGGAGQPQHF
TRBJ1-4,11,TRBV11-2,CASNSNEKLFF
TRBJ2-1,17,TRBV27,CASSSLVGLAEVNEQFF
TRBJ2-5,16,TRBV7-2,CASSSGTSGSQETQYF
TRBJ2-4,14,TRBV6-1,CASYPGGNKNIQYF
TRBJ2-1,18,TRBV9,CASSGLGGGLAEYNEQFF
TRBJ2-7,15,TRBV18,CASSQPGLGDYEQYF
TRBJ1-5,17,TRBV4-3,CASSQDRRDHGDQPQHF
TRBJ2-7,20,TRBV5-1,CASSLRPPSGTDREPYEQYF
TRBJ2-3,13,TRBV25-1,CASSDRGGGTQYF
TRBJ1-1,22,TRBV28,CASRKNPRHSEGRGRMNTEAFF
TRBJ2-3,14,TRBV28,CASSLQGATDTQYF
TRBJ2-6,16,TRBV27,CASSKRWVSGANVLTF
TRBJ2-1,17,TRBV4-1,CASSHPKSGASYNEQFF
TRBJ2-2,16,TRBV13,CASSLISGVNTGELFF
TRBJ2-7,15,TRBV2,CASLPGGGSSYEQYF
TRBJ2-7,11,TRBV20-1,CSATHSHEQYF
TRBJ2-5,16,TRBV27,CASSLETGGRQETQYF
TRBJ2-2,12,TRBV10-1,CASLSSTGELFF
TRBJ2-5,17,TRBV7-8,CASSSELLAIEQETQYF
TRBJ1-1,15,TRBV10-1,CASSRDKAMNTEAFF
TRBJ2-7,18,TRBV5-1,CASSLVGSDRGSSYEQYF
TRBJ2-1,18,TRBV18,CASSFETSGGGPYNEQFF
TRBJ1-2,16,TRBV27,CASSPLCRDENYGYTF
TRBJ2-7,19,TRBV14,CASSQKGDFIDRGRYEQYF
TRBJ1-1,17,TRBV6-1,CASSEARRGYGTTEAFF
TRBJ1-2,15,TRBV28,CASSSTGAPNYGYTF
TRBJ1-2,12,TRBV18,CASWRTGYGYTF
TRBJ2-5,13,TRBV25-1,CASSPIPGGTQYF
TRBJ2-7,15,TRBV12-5,CASGLDGTGGYEQYF
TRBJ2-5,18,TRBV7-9,CASSLVGGRVPRLKTQYF
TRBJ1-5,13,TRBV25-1,CATPDSRDRPQHF
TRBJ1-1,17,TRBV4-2,CASSQDTLNLSGTEAFF
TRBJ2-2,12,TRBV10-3,CATTWEGGELFF
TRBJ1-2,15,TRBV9,CASSVAAGQGSGYTF
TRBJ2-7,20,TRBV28,CASSSHQHPRTSCPLPPGDF
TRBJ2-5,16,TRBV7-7,CASSLSVGGFQETQYF
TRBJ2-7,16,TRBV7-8,CASSLATRGMEDEQYF
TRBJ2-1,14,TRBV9,CASSARDRPYEQFF
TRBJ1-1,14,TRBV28,CASSYRGQDTEAFF
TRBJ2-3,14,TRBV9,CASSPGQYTDTQYF
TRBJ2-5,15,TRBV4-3,CASSTRGAHQETQYF
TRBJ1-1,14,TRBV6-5,CASTTRAFGAEAFF
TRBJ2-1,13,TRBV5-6,CASSLRESNEQFF
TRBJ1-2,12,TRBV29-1,CSVGPGGWGYTF